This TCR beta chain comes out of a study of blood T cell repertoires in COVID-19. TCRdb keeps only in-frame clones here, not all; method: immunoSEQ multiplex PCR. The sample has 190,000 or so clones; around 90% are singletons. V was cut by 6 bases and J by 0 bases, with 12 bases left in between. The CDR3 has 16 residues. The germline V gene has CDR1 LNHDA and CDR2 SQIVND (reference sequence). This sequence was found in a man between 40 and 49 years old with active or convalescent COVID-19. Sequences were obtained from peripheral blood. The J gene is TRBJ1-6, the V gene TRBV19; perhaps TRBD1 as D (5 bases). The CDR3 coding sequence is TGTGCCAGTAGCGACAGCTACAACTCCTATAATTCACCCCTCCACTTT. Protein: CASSDSYNSYNSPLHF.